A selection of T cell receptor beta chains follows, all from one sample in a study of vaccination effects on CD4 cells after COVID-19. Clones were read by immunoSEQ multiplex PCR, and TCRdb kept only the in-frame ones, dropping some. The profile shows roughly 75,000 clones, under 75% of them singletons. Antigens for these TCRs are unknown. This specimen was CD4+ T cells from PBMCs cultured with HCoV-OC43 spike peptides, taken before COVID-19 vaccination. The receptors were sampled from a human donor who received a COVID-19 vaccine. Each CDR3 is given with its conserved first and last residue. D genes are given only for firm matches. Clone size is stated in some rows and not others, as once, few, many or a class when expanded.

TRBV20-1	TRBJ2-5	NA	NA	TGCAGTGCCCCCCGACAAGGTACCCAGTACTTC	CSAPRQGTQYF
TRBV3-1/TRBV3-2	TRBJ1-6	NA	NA	TGTGCCAGCAGCCAAGTTGAAGAAAATTCACCCCTCCACTTT	CASSQVEENSPLHF
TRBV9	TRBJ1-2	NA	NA	TGTGCCAGCAGCTCTCACAGGGAAGGCTATGGCTACACCTTC	CASSSHREGYGYTF
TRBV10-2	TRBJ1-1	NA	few	NA	CASGERWAIGTFF
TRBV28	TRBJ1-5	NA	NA	TGTGCCAGCAGTTACACCACAGGGAAAGGTCAGCCCCAGCATTTT	CASSYTTGKGQPQHF
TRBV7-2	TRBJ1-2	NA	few	TGTGCCAGCAGCTCCGGGTTTTACTATGGCTACACCTTC	CASSSGFYYGYTF
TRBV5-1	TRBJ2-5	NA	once	TGCGCCAGCAGCATACAGGGTGAGACCCAGTACTTC	CASSIQGETQYF
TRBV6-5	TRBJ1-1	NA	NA	TGTGCCAGCAGTTCCCCCCGGAGAGGGACTGAAGCTTTCTTT	CASSSPRRGTEAFF
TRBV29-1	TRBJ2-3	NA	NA	TGCAGCGTTGAAGGGGGTACGGGAATCACAGATACGCAGTATTTT	CSVEGGTGITDTQYF
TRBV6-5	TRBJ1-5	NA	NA	TGTGCCAGCAGTCTGGCCCCCCCCAATCAGCCCCAGCATTTT	CASSLAPPNQPQHF
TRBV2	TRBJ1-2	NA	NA	TGTGCCAGTACGAGAGGAGGGGGCTATGGCTACACCTTC	CASTRGGGYGYTF
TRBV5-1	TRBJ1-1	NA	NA	TGCGCCAGCAGCTTGGCCCCCGGGGTTTCCGGCACTGAAGCTTTCTTT	CASSLAPGVSGTEAFF
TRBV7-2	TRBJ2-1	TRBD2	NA	TGTGCCAGCAGCGTCGCTAGCGGGGGGTTCAATGAGCAGTTCTTC	CASSVASGGFNEQFF
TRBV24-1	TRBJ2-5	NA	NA	TGTGCCACCAGTGACCTCTCATCGAATGGGGAGAAAGAGACCCAGTACTTC	CATSDLSSNGEKETQYF
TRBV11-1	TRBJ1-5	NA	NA	TGTGCCAGCAGCCCAGACAGGAATCAGCCCCAGCATTTT	CASSPDRNQPQHF
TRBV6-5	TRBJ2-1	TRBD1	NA	TGTGCCAGCAGCCCCGGGGACAGGTTTTACAATGAGCAGTTCTTC	CASSPGDRFYNEQFF
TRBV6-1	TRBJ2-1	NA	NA	TGTGCCAGCAGTGAGGGGGAGGTGGGCAATGAGCAGTTCTTC	CASSEGEVGNEQFF
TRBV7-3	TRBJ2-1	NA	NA	TGTGCCAGCAGCTTCGGAGGGGCATACAATGAGCAGTTCTTC	CASSFGGAYNEQFF
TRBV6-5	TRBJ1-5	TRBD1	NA	TGTGCCAGCAGGGACAGGAGGACAACCGGGCCCCAGCATTTT	CASRDRRTTGPQHF
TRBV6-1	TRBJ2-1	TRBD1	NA	TGTGCCAGCAGTGATGGGACAGGGGGTAATGATGAGCAGTTCTTC	CASSDGTGGNDEQFF
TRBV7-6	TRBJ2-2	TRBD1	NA	TGTGCCAGCAGCTTTCGACAGGGGAAGAACACCGGGGAGCTGTTTTTT	CASSFRQGKNTGELFF
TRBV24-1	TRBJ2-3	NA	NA	TGTGCCACCAGTCGGACCGTGTTGGGCACAGATACGCAGTATTTT	CATSRTVLGTDTQYF
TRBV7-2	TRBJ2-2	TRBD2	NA	TGTGCCAGCAGCTTAGTCGGGACTAGCGGGACCAACACCGGGGAGCTGTTTTTT	CASSLVGTSGTNTGELFF
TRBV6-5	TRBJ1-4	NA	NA	TGTGCCAGCAGTCTGACAGTTAATGAAAAACTGTTTTTT	CASSLTVNEKLFF
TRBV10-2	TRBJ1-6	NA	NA	TGCGCCAGCAGTGAGATGGCAGATAATTCACCCCTCCACTTT	CASSEMADNSPLHF
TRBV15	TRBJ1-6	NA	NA	TGTGCCACCAGCAGGGAGACAGATTCACCCCTCCACTTT	CATSRETDSPLHF
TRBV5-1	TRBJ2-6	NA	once	TGCGCCAGCAGCTTGTCACCCGGCTCTGGGGCCAACGTCCTGACTTTC	CASSLSPGSGANVLTF
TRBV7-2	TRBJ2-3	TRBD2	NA	TGTGCCAGCAGCTTAGGACCAGCGGGGGCCCCAGATACGCAGTATTTT	CASSLGPAGAPDTQYF